The entry that follows covers one T cell receptor beta chain sequence. Its antigen is still unknown. The entry originates in a study of cytomegalovirus exposure and HLA in healthy donors. Overall study findings and caveats: Fewer than 20,000 TCR beta sequences were associated with HLA alleles at 0.05 false discovery rate in a later analysis.

This PCR relied on a set of 60 Vbeta primers and 13 Jbeta primers. Sequenced by immunoSEQ multiplex PCR; TCRdb stores in-frame clones only, minus some. Of about 160,000 clones in the sample, approximately 81% are singletons; the top ten hold about 7%. Germline loops: CDR1 MNHNY, CDR2 SVGAGI (reference sequence). V was pared by 3 bases and J by 7 bases, with 9 bases between. The CDR3 runs 12 residues. V and J are TRBV6-6 and TRBJ1-1, with D hard to call. The sample consisted of PBMCs. The clonotype was recovered from a woman aged 30 to 39 in good health and CMV-seropositive. CDR3 sequence (DNA): TGTGCCAGCAGTTATGTCAGATATGAAGCTTTCTTT. This encodes CASSYVRYEAFF.